These T cell receptor beta chains were read from a single sample in a study of blood T cells in healthy people across ages. TCRdb re-derived calls from the 5' RACE reads in MiXCR, one entry per CDR3 protein. The sample holds fewer than 2 million distinct CDR3 sequences, about 39% seen once. Sequenced material: blood. These receptors were taken from a human donor in good health. Both conserved end residues are part of each CDR3. Fields, in order: J gene, V gene, D gene, clone size, CDR3 DNA, CDR3 protein. A D gene is named only where the DNA matches it firmly. Some rows have no size entry. The others give once, few or many, or a class for an expanded clone.

j_gene: TRBJ2-7; v_gene: TRBV7-9; d_gene: TRBD2; abundance: -; CDR3nt: TGTGCCAGCAGCCCTGGACTAGCGGACCACTACGAGCAGTACTTC; CDR3aa: CASSPGLADHYEQYF
j_gene: TRBJ1-2; v_gene: TRBV12-3/TRBV12-4; d_gene: -; abundance: -; CDR3nt: TGTGCCAGCAGTCTACAGACAAACTATGGCCACACCTTC; CDR3aa: CASSLQTNYGHTF
j_gene: TRBJ2-7; v_gene: TRBV6-5; d_gene: -; abundance: few; CDR3nt: TGTGCCAGCACCGCTAGGGCAGGCGAGCAGTACTTC; CDR3aa: CASTARAGEQYF
j_gene: TRBJ1-2; v_gene: TRBV29-1; d_gene: -; abundance: -; CDR3nt: TGCAGCCTTGGGTTTGGGGACTCAAGATATGGCTACACCTTC; CDR3aa: CSLGFGDSRYGYTF
j_gene: TRBJ2-1; v_gene: TRBV5-1; d_gene: TRBD2; abundance: -; CDR3nt: TGCGCCAGCTCCCCCGGGACTAGCCGGAAGAATGAGCAGTTCTTC; CDR3aa: CASSPGTSRKNEQFF
j_gene: TRBJ1-2; v_gene: TRBV4-1; d_gene: -; abundance: few; CDR3nt: TGCGCCAGCAGCCAAATAATAGGTACAGCTAACTATGGCTACACCTTC; CDR3aa: CASSQIIGTANYGYTF
j_gene: TRBJ1-2; v_gene: TRBV6-2/TRBV6-3; d_gene: TRBD1; abundance: -; CDR3nt: TGTGCCAGCAGGCCCACAGGGGGCGACCTGGGCTACACCTTC; CDR3aa: CASRPTGGDLGYTF
j_gene: TRBJ2-5; v_gene: TRBV5-1; d_gene: -; abundance: -; CDR3nt: TGCGCCAGCAGCTTGTTTGACAGCCAAGAGACCCAGTACTTC; CDR3aa: CASSLFDSQETQYF
j_gene: TRBJ1-2; v_gene: TRBV10-3; d_gene: -; abundance: few; CDR3nt: TGTGCCATCGGAGCCTTAACGGGGTATGGCTACACCTTC; CDR3aa: CAIGALTGYGYTF
j_gene: TRBJ2-1; v_gene: TRBV15; d_gene: TRBD1; abundance: -; CDR3nt: TGTGCCACCAGCAGAAGGACAGGGTTGCTTGGAAGTGAGCAGTTCTTC; CDR3aa: CATSRRTGLLGSEQFF
j_gene: TRBJ2-1; v_gene: TRBV6-6; d_gene: TRBD2; abundance: -; CDR3nt: TGTGCCAGCAGTCCAACGACTAGCGGACATTACAATGAGCAGTTCTTC; CDR3aa: CASSPTTSGHYNEQFF
j_gene: TRBJ2-5; v_gene: TRBV12-3/TRBV12-4; d_gene: -; abundance: -; CDR3nt: TGTGCCAGCAGTTTTTACTACGGGGGAGACCAAGAGACCCAGTACTTC; CDR3aa: CASSFYYGGDQETQYF
j_gene: TRBJ2-5; v_gene: TRBV7-7; d_gene: TRBD2; abundance: once; CDR3nt: TGTGCTAGCAGCTTACCCCGGACTAGCGGGGGAGAAGAGACCCAGTACTTC; CDR3aa: CASSLPRTSGGEETQYF
j_gene: TRBJ1-1; v_gene: TRBV7-3; d_gene: TRBD1; abundance: -; CDR3nt: TGTGCCAGCAGCACGAACAGGGGAGGCACTGAAGCTTTCTTT; CDR3aa: CASSTNRGGTEAFF
j_gene: TRBJ1-2; v_gene: TRBV12-3/TRBV12-4; d_gene: -; abundance: -; CDR3nt: TGTGCCAGCAGGAACAGGCTCTATGGCTACACCTTC; CDR3aa: CASRNRLYGYTF
j_gene: TRBJ1-2; v_gene: TRBV20-1; d_gene: TRBD1; abundance: few; CDR3nt: TGCAGTGCTAAGGACAGGGAAAACTATGGCTACACCTTC; CDR3aa: CSAKDRENYGYTF
j_gene: TRBJ1-5; v_gene: TRBV5-1; d_gene: -; abundance: -; CDR3nt: TGCGCCAGCAGCTTGACAGGGTTGCGCAATCAGCCCCAGCATTTT; CDR3aa: CASSLTGLRNQPQHF